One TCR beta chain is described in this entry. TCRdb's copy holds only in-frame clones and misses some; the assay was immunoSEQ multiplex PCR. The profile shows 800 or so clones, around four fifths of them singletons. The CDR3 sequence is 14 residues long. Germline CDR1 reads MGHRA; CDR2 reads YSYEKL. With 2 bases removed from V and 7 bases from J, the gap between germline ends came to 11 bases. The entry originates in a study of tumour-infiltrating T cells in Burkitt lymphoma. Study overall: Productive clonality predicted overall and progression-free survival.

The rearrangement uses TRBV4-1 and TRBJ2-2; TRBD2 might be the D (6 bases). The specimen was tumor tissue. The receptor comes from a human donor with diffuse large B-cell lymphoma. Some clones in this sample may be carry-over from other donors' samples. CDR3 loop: CASSQRDFRGELFF. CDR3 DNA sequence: TGCGCCAGCAGCCAAAGGGACTTCCGCGGGGAGCTGTTTTTT.